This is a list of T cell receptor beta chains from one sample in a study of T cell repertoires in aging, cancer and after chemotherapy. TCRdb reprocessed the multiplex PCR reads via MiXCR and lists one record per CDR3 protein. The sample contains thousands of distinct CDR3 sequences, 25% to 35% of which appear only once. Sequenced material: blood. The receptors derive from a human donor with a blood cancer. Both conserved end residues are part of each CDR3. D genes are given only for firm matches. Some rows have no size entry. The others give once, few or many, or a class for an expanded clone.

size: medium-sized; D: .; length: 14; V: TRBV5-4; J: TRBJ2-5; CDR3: CASSARDRGETQYF; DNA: TGTGCCAGCAGCGCCCGGGACCGAGGGGAGACCCAGTACTTC
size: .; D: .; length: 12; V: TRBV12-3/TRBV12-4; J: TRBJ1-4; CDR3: CASRGAGQKLFF; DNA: TGTGCCAGCAGGGGGGCAGGCCAAAAACTGTTTTTT
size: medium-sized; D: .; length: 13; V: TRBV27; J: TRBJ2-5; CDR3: CASSPDMNGGQYF; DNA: TGTGCCAGCAGCCCCGATATGAATGGGGGCCAGTACTTC
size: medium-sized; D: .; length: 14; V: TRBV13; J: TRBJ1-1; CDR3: CASSPGQRNTEAFF; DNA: TGTGCCAGCAGCCCAGGACAGCGAAACACTGAAGCTTTCTTT
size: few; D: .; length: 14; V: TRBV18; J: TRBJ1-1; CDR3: CASSPLSGNTEAFF; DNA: TGTGCCAGCTCACCACTCTCGGGGAACACTGAAGCTTTCTTT
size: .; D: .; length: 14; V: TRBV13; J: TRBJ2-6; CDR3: CACRGPSGANVLTF; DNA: TGTGCCTGCAGAGGGCCGTCTGGGGCCAACGTCCTGACTTTC
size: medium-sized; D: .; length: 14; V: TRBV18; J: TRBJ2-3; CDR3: CASSPGRAPDTQYF; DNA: TGTGCCAGCTCACCGGGCAGGGCCCCAGATACGCAGTATTTT
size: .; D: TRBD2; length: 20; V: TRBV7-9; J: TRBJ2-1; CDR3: CASSVPRLAGSQYPNNEQFF; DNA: TGTGCCAGCAGCGTGCCTCGCCTAGCGGGTAGCCAATACCCAAACAATGAGCAGTTCTTC
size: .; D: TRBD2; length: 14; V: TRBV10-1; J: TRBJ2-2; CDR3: CASSPLAGTGELFF; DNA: TGCGCCAGCAGTCCCCTAGCGGGCACCGGGGAGCTGTTTTTT
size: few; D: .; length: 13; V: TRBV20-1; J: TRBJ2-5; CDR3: CSAGGTVRETQYF; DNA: TGCAGTGCTGGTGGGACCGTCCGCGAGACCCAGTACTTC
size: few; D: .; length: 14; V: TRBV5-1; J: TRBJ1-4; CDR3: CASSLGREVGKLFF; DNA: TGCGCCAGCAGCCTCGGGAGGGAGGTCGGAAAACTGTTTTTT
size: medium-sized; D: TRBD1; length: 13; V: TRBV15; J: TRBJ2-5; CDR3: CATSAGGSETQYF; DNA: TGTGCCACCAGCGCAGGGGGCTCGGAGACCCAGTACTTC
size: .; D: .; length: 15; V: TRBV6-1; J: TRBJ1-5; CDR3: CASSEWDVSNQPQHF; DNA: TGTGCCAGCAGTGAATGGGATGTCAGCAATCAGCCCCAGCATTTT